The next 14 T cell receptor beta chains were all read from a single sample in a study of T cell changes during pregnancy in multiple sclerosis. Clones were read by immunoSEQ multiplex PCR, and TCRdb kept only the in-frame ones, dropping some. This table holds more than 9,500 clones, approximately 80% found once. Material: CD8+ T cells from peripheral blood mononuclear cells, obtained after pregnancy. The receptors derive from a female donor in good health, enrolled as a control in a pregnancy study.

This chain connects TRBV28 to TRBJ2-7; TRBD2 matches 11 bases. V trimming: 7 bases; J trimming: 2 bases; junction bases outside the gene matches: 4. The germline gives CDR1 MDHEN, CDR2 SYDVKM. The CDR3 has 14 residues. As DNA, the CDR3 is TGTGCCAGCATCGGACTAGCGGGCGCCTACGAGCAGTACTTC. Its translation is CASIGLAGAYEQYF.

The chain has TRBV5-4 and TRBJ2-1, with 8 bases lining up with TRBD1. CDR1 is SGHNT and CDR2 is YYREEE in the germline V gene (reference sequence). The CDR3 has 13 residues. V was clipped by 3 bases and J by 12 bases; unmatched bases: 8. For the CDR3, the DNA is TGTGCCAGCAGCTACCTAGACGGACAGGGGCAGTTCTTC. Residues: CASSYLDGQGQFF.

In this sample, this clone is medium-sized. V is TRBV4-3 and J is TRBJ2-7, with 9 bases lining up with TRBD1. Germline lookup yields CDR1 LGHNA and CDR2 YSLEER. V was clipped by 3 bases and J by 3 bases; unmatched bases: 9. This CDR3 is built from 16 residues. CDR3 amino acids: CASSQGTGTGSYEQYF. The CDR3 coding sequence is TGCGCCAGCAGCCAGGGTACCGGGACAGGGAGCTACGAGCAGTACTTC.

This clone was seen just once. The rearrangement links TRBV18 to TRBJ2-7; possible D gene TRBD1, 6 bases. V dropped 3 bases and J dropped 0 bases, with 12 bases sitting between them. There are 15 residues in the CDR3. CDR1 is KGHSH, CDR2 LQKENI, per germline. The CDR3 sequence is CASSPTTGSSYEQYF. CDR3 bases: TGTGCCAGCTCACCGACTACAGGGAGCTCCTACGAGCAGTACTTC.

This clone has just one count. The chain employs TRBV5-6 and TRBJ2-7; 7 bases map to TRBD2. The trim removed 5 bases at V and 4 bases at J, leaving 12 bases unmatched. The CDR3 totals 15 residues. Germline V CDR1 and CDR2: SGHDT, YYEEEE. For the CDR3, the DNA is TGTGCCAGCAGTCACCCCCCTAGCGGAGATTACGAGCAGTACTTC. Translating gives CASSHPPSGDYEQYF. Complete variable domain (other parts from reference TRBV5-6 and TRBJ2-7): DAGVTQSPTHLIKTRGQQVTLRCSPKSGHDTVSWYQQALGQGPQFIFQYYEEEERQRGNFPDRFSGHQFPNYSSELNVNALLLGDSALYLCASSHPPSGDYEQYFGPGTRLTVT.

J is TRBJ2-1 and V is TRBV23-1; 8 nucleotides agree with TRBD1. TRBV23-1 counts as an open reading frame of uncertain function. V shed 3 bases, J shed 5 bases, and the junction held 12 bases outside the gene matches. The CDR3 has 17 amino acids. CDR3 bases: TGCGCCAGCAGTCATTACCGTACAGGGGGTCCTGACAATGAGCAGTTCTTC. This gives the protein CASSHYRTGGPDNEQFF.

The chain couples TRBV11-3 to TRBJ2-1; D uncertain. Between the trimmed V and J ends, which lost 1 base and 3 bases, there was a span of 10 bases. The CDR3 sequence is 15 residues long. Germline V gene sequence: CDR1 SGHNT, CDR2 YENEEA. The CDR3 here is CASSLGAVVYNEQFF. The CDR3 DNA is TGTGCCAGCAGCTTAGGTGCAGTCGTCTACAATGAGCAGTTCTTC. The full variable domain, completed using reference TRBV11-3 and TRBJ2-1, is EAGVVQSPRYKIIEKKQPVAFWCNPISGHNTLYWYLQNLGQGPELLIRYENEEAVDDSQLPKDRFSAERLKGVDSTLKIQPAELGDSAVYLCASSLGAVVYNEQFFGPGTRLTVL.

The gene calls are TRBV5-4 and TRBJ2-7; no clear D. CDR1 and CDR2 (germline): SGHNT, YYREEE (reference sequence). V was clipped by 0 bases and J by 2 bases, with 12 bases between them. The CDR3 consists of 15 residues. The CDR3 loop is CASSLEYRQAYEQYF. The DNA of the CDR3 is TGTGCCAGCAGCTTGGAGTATCGCCAGGCCTACGAGCAGTACTTC.

V gene TRBV9 combines with J gene TRBJ2-1; TRBD2 aligns across 11 bases. The germline gives CDR1 SGDLS, CDR2 YYNGEE. The CDR3 contains 14 residues. Losses at the gene ends were 1 base for V and 8 bases for J; bases not matched to a gene: 2. CDR3 residues: CASSVLAGGDEQFF. The CDR3 nucleotides read TGTGCCAGCAGCGTATTAGCGGGAGGGGATGAGCAGTTCTTC.

The table lists this clone with a few counts. The V gene is TRBV7-2, the J gene TRBJ1-1, with D hard to call. Trimming pared 5 bases from V and 0 bases from J, leaving 16 bases between. The CDR3 consists of 16 residues. CDR1 is SGHTA and CDR2 is FQGNSA in the germline V gene. The CDR3, as DNA: TGTGCCAGCAGCCTTGCCAGCGGCACTTTGAACACTGAAGCTTTCTTT. This gives the protein CASSLASGTLNTEAFF.

The gene calls are TRBV19 and TRBJ2-2; 8 bases map to TRBD2. Germline V gives CDR1 LNHDA, CDR2 SQIVND (reference sequence). The junction had 11 bases not matched to a gene; V was cut back by 7 bases and J by 4 bases. The CDR3 runs to 16 residues. Here the CDR3 reads CASTISLREGTGELFF. CDR3 DNA: TGTGCCAGTACCATAAGTCTTCGGGAGGGCACCGGGGAGCTGTTTTTT.

The rearrangement uses TRBV27 and TRBJ1-1; 7 bases are shared with TRBD1. V dropped 4 bases and J dropped 5; count of bases not matched to a gene: 4. CDR1 and CDR2 from the germline V gene are MNHEY and SMNVEV (reference sequence). The CDR3 is made up of 13 amino acids. In DNA, the CDR3 is TGTGCCAGCAGTTCCCCAGGGGGAACTGAAGCTTTCTTT. Its translation is CASSSPGGTEAFF.

This clone was recorded a few times. This rearrangement joins TRBV6-5 to TRBJ2-7; D is possibly TRBD1 (5 bases). Deletions cut 6 bases from V and 0 bases from J, with 9 bases between. The CDR3 extends over 13 amino acids. Germline V gene sequence: CDR1 MNHEY, CDR2 SVGAGI. The CDR3: CASSQGLSYEQYF. As DNA, the CDR3 is TGTGCCAGCAGCCAGGGTCTCTCCTACGAGCAGTACTTC.

The chain recombines TRBV4-2 with TRBJ2-3; 11 bases map to TRBD2. CDR1 and CDR2 from the germline V gene are LGHNA and YNFKEQ. V shed 3 bases and J 2 bases; nucleotides not matched to a gene: 7. CDR3 length: 17 amino acids. For the CDR3, the DNA is TGTGCCAGCAGCCATGCACTAGCGGGGGCCTACACAGATACGCAGTATTTT. It is translated as CASSHALAGAYTDTQYF.